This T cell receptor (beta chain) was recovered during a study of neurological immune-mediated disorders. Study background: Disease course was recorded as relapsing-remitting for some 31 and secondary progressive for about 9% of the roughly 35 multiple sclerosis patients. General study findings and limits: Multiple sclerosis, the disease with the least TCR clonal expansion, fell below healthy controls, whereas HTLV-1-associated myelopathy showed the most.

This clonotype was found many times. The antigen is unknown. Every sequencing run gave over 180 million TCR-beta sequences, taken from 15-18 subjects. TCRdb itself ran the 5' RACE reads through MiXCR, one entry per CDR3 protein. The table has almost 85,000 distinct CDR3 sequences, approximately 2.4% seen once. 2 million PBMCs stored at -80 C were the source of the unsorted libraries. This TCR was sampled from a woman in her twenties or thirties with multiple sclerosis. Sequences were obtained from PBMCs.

CDR3 bases: TGTGCCAGCAGCTTAGGACTACCGTCTGGGGCCAACGTCCTGACTTTC. Translation gives CASSLGLPSGANVLTF. V is TRBV7-2 and J is TRBJ2-6, with D maybe TRBD2 (5 bases). Deletions cut 1 base from V and 1 base from J, with 8 bases between. The CDR3 has 16 residues. Germline V gives CDR1 SGHTA, CDR2 FQGNSA.